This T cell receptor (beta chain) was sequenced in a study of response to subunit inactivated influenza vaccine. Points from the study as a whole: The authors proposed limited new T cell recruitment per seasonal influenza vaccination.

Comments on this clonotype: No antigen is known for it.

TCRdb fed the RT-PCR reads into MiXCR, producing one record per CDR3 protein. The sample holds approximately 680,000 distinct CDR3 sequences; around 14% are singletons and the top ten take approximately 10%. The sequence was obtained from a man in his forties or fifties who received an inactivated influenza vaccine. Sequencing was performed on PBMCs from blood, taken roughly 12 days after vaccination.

The CDR3 reads CASSQGQMRLDEQFF. The CDR3 DNA follows: TGTGCCAGCAGCCAGGGACAGATGAGACTGGATGAGCAGTTCTTC. The chain links TRBV12-3 or TRBV12-4 to TRBJ2-1; the match to TRBD1 covers 7 bases. This CDR3 has 15 residues. J gave up 8 bases and V 6 bases, and 13 bases lay outside the gene matches.